The entry below gives a single T cell receptor beta chain sequence along with its context. The sample holds many counts of this clonotype. There is no known antigen for this receptor. No quality values exist for individual bases; no much larger clone is one base distant. Ophthalmopathy patients had moderately to severely active disease, Clinical Activity Score of at least 3, NOSPECS grade of at least 4, and duration under 3 months. Patients with uncontrolled infections, other autoimmune diseases, pregnancy or lactation were excluded. Diagnoses relied on clinical symptoms, serum thyroxine and TRAb, thyroid ultrasound and orbital computed tomography. Ficoll-Paque density gradient centrifugation was used to isolate PBMCs from about 9.4 ml of fresh peripheral blood. Total RNA was extracted with Trizol reagent, and quality was checked on an Agilent 2100 Bioanalyzer. This specimen belongs to a study of T cells in Graves' hyperthyroidism and ophthalmopathy (dated by TCRdb to between 2018 and 2020). As for the study more broadly: Peripheral blood was sampled at the time of initial diagnosis, prior to any treatment. A discovery cohort of 95 to 100 patients, roughly 43 with Graves' ophthalmopathy and approximately 57 with stable Graves' hyperthyroidism, was used to find distinguishing TCR V-J signatures. Prospective prediction of ophthalmopathy was tested in an independent validation cohort consisting of about 20 hyperthyroidism patients and 17 patients who later progressed to ophthalmopathy. The roughly 100 discovery patients were randomly split 7:3 into training and test sets. The study also compared thyroid tissue and blood T-cell repertoires from roughly 6 Graves' hyperthyroidism patients. After blood sampling, hyperthyroidism patients were treated with methimazole at a starting dose of 30 mg daily, and ophthalmopathy patients were treated with high-dose intravenous methylprednisolone. According to the paper, TCR Vbeta CDR3 sequencing was carried out on about 140 peripheral blood samples, which came from fewer than 50 ophthalmopathy, approximately 78 hyperthyroidism and 17 progressor patients. On the study overall, not on this receptor specifically: Most expanded thyroid clonotypes (frequency above 0.001) were also found in blood, which suggests that blood repertoires may mirror thyroid immune responses. In cross-validation, a model built on a 13 V-J signature told ophthalmopathy apart from stable hyperthyroidism with approximately 90% sensitivity and about 81% specificity, and in testing the same model reached 80%/75%. Sample size was not statistically predetermined, and investigators were not blinded to group allocation. In validation, the model predicted progression to ophthalmopathy with 65% to 71% sensitivity and around 72% specificity, a median of around six months before onset.

Amplification of TCR beta CDR3 regions was carried out from RNA transcripts. The first round of RT-PCR for the TCR CDR3 was performed with the HTBI primer set and the Qiagen OneStep RT-PCR kit. The libraries were constructed in a second round of multiplex PCR and then size-selected and purified. Paired-end sequencing of the libraries was performed with 100 bp reads on an Illumina HiSeq2000. As for the authors' bioinformatics: SOAPnuke was used to process the raw data, throwing out any read that contained adapters or uncalled bases, had a mean Phred below 15, or lacked an exact constant-primer or identifier match. COPE v1.2.5 was used to merge high-quality paired reads, and clonotypes were defined as unique nucleotide sequences. MiTCR v1.1 was used to align clonotypes to the IMGT TRBV, TRBD and TRBJ reference segments. Only V-J combinations with frequency above 0.0001, covering about 99% of repertoires, were analysed. The TCS score was defined as F50 (clonal expansion) divided by E x V (chaos), with BLOSUM62-based TCRdist calculated between CDR3 peptides within each V-J. Welch's t-statistics and random forest reduced roughly 500 V-J features to roughly 13, which were used in a naive Bayes classifier (R e1071). TCRdb reprocessing: public reads trimmed at Q25 with fastp, clones called with MiXCR, in-frame beta chains kept. Rows are combined by CDR3 protein, so each entry shows the most common genes and DNA. None of the V and J calls come from the authors' own analysis; TCRdb made them. In this sample the table shows fewer than 500,000 distinct CDR3 sequences, about 15% of which occur a single time. Jointly, the top ten make up 15% to 20% of the sample.

Sequenced material: blood. This sequence originates from a woman aged 25 to 39 with Graves' ophthalmopathy.

The DNA is as follows: TGCAGTGCTAGAGAGTCGGGCCTCTATGGCTACACCTTC. Translated, it gives CSARESGLYGYTF. Recombination linked TRBV20-1 to TRBJ1-2; a confident D gene designation cannot be given. For CDR1 and CDR2, the germline V gene (reference sequence) lists DFQATT and SNEGSKA. The CDR3 starts with the cysteine, ends with the phenylalanine, and has 13 residues. Only the CDR3 part of the read is kept: 39 bases, read in frame from the first base. Relative to germline, V is 0 bases shorter and J is 4 bases shorter, with 9 bases between their ends.